The 18 T cell receptor beta chains presented below share a single source sample, sequenced in a study of blood T cell repertoires in COVID-19. Clones were read by immunoSEQ multiplex PCR, and TCRdb kept only the in-frame ones, dropping some. The table shows roughly 250,000 clones, with 65% to 80% occurring only once. The specimen sequenced was peripheral blood. These receptors were collected from a woman aged 40 to 50 with active or convalescent COVID-19.

The chain has TRBV5-1 and TRBJ1-2; 7 bases align to TRBD1. The V gene end was trimmed by 3 bases and the J gene end by 4 bases; junction bases not matched to a gene: 12. Germline assignment: CDR1 SGHRS and CDR2 YFSETQ. The CDR3 loop spans 16 amino acids. The CDR3, as DNA: TGCGCCAGCAGCTCTACGACCTCAGGGGGAGGCTATGGCTACACCTTC. It specifies CASSSTTSGGGYGYTF.

This sequence joins TRBV11-2 and TRBJ1-1, with no clear D. Germline lookup yields CDR1 SGHAT and CDR2 FQNNGV. With 4 bases removed from V and 3 bases from J, the gap between germline ends came to 12 bases. The CDR3 consists of 14 residues. CDR3 sequence (DNA): TGTGCCAGCAGCTCCCTTGTGAGGGACACTGAAGCTTTCTTT. It encodes CASSSLVRDTEAFF.

On this clone: Other DNA sequences in this sample translate to the same CDR3. The chain couples TRBV9 to TRBJ1-1; 7 nucleotides match TRBD1. V shed 0 bases, J shed 4 bases, and the junction held 0 bases outside the gene matches. There are 13 residues in the CDR3. Germline loops: CDR1 SGDLS, CDR2 YYNGEE. The CDR3 spells CASSVGTGTEAFF. In DNA, the CDR3 is TGTGCCAGCAGCGTAGGGACAGGCACTGAAGCTTTCTTT.

Notes on this clone: The same CDR3 arises from other DNA sequences in this sample as well. J is TRBJ2-7 and V is TRBV6-5; the match to TRBD1 covers 7 bases. Germline V gives CDR1 MNHEY, CDR2 SVGAGI. V gave up 5 bases and J gave up 6 bases; unmatched junction bases: 4. There are 12 residues in the CDR3. This CDR3 reads CASSLQGSEQYV. CDR3 nucleotides: TGTGCCAGCAGTCTACAGGGGAGCGAGCAGTACGTC.

The chain carries TRBV3-1 (or the pseudogene TRBV3-2) and TRBJ1-2; 9 positions match TRBD1. Germline CDR1 and CDR2: LGHDT and YNNKEL (reference sequence). V lost 1 base and J lost 9; bases outside the gene matches: 9. The CDR3 sequence is 15 residues long. This CDR3 reads CASSQGGTGTSSYTF. In DNA, the CDR3 is TGTGCCAGCAGCCAAGGAGGGACAGGGACCAGTAGCTACACCTTC.

Here the CDR3 DNA reads TGTGCCAGCAGGGTGAGGGGGAGGGTCACTGAAGCTTTCTTT. As protein: CASRVRGRVTEAFF. The chain uses TRBV7-2 and TRBJ1-1; D is perhaps TRBD1 (6 bases). This CDR3 has 14 amino acids. Trimming took off 6 bases at V and 4 bases at J, with 15 bases between the two ends. Germline loops: CDR1 SGHTA, CDR2 FQGNSA.

The CDR3 DNA reads as TGTGCCAGCGGCGCCACAGCGAACACTGAAGCTTTCTTT. Translated: CASGATANTEAFF. V usage is TRBV19 and J usage is TRBJ1-1, with D uncertain. Germline lookup yields CDR1 LNHDA and CDR2 SQIVND (reference sequence). Trimming shortened V by 9 bases and J by 1 base, and 12 bases separated the two germline ends. The CDR3 is 13 residues long. The full variable domain, rest sourced from reference TRBV19 and TRBJ1-1, is DGGITQSPKYLFRKEGQNVTLSCEQNLNHDAMYWYRQDPGQGLRLIYYSQIVNDFQKGDIAEGYSVSREKKESFPLTVTSAQKNPTAFYLCASGATANTEAFFGQGTRLTVV.

Only a few counts were recorded for this clone. The rearrangement joins TRBV21-1 to TRBJ1-2; the table's TRBD1 call for D was not verified on the DNA. TRBV21-1 is reported as a pseudogene. The CDR3 covers 14 residues. The CDR3 sequence is CASSLRQGIDGYTF. CDR3 nucleotide sequence: TGTGCCAGCAGCCTCCGACAGGGAATCGATGGCTACACCTTC.

J is TRBJ2-5 and V is TRBV27; possibly TRBD2 for D (5 bases). Germline lookup yields CDR1 MNHEY and CDR2 SMNVEV (reference sequence). This CDR3 is built from 14 residues. V dropped 1 base and J dropped 1 base, with 7 bases sitting between them. The CDR3 loop is CASSLWSGQETQYF. The CDR3 DNA reads TGTGCCAGCAGTTTATGGAGCGGCCAAGAGACCCAGTACTTC.

This chain connects TRBV5-5 to TRBJ2-6; tentatively, D is TRBD1 (6 bases). The CDR3 sequence is 15 residues long. V shed 4 bases and J shed 0 bases, with 8 bases lying between them. Germline V gene lookup returns CDR1 SGHKS and CDR2 YYEKEE (reference sequence). DNA for the CDR3: TGTGCCAGCAGCGTGGACAGCTCTGGGGCCAACGTCCTGACTTTC. As protein: CASSVDSSGANVLTF. Using reference TRBV5-5 and TRBJ2-6 for the parts outside the CDR3, the full variable domain is DAGVTQSPTHLIKTRGQQVTLRCSPISGHKSVSWYQQVLGQGPQFIFQYYEKEERGRGNFPDRFSARQFPNYSSELNVNALLLGDSALYLCASSVDSSGANVLTFGAGSRLTVL.

This chain connects TRBV2 to TRBJ1-4, with D perhaps matching TRBD1 (6 bases). CDR3 length equals 14 residues. V gave up 9 bases and J gave up 5 bases, with 16 bases separating them. In germline, CDR1 is SNHLY, CDR2 FYNNEI. The CDR3 sequence: CASRLRGANEKLFF. DNA of the CDR3: TGTGCCAGTCGACTCAGGGGCGCGAATGAAAAACTGTTTTTT.

The CDR3 region is CASSLSVTGELFF. CDR3 nucleotides: TGCGCCAGCAGCTTGTCGGTTACCGGGGAGCTGTTTTTT. The gene calls are TRBV5-1 and TRBJ2-2; D is uncertain. Trimming cost V 1 base and J 5 bases, with 6 bases left between them. The CDR3 spans 13 residues. Germline V gene sequence: CDR1 SGHRS, CDR2 YFSETQ.

The chain uses TRBV30 and TRBJ1-5, with 9 bases lining up with TRBD1. Germline trimming cut 2 bases from V and 4 bases from J; bases unmatched to any gene: 3. CDR3 length equals 14 residues. Germline lookup yields CDR1 GTSNPN and CDR2 SVGIG (reference sequence). The CDR3 nucleotides are TGTGCCTGGAGTCGGGACAGGGAAAATCAGCCCCAGCATTTT. Translated: CAWSRDRENQPQHF.

The chain has TRBV7-3 and TRBJ1-5; D possibly corresponds to TRBD1 (6 bases). Germline V gives CDR1 SGHTA, CDR2 FQGTGA. The CDR3 is 22 amino acids. V was cut by 1 base and J by 0 bases, with 28 bases left in between. The CDR3 coding sequence is TGTGCCAGCAGCTTAAAAGGGGAGGGTTCTCAGGGGCTCGGATATAGCAATCAGCCCCAGCATTTT. Its protein product is CASSLKGEGSQGLGYSNQPQHF.

This rearrangement joins TRBV19 to TRBJ1-4; D remains ambiguous. The CDR3 has 15 amino acids. Trimming took 0 bases from V and 10 from J, leaving 15 bases between them. Germline CDR1 is LNHDA and CDR2 is SQIVND (reference sequence). The CDR3 nucleotides are TGTGCCAGTAGTATAGATCTGTTAGAGTCCGGAAAACTGTTTTTT. This gives the protein CASSIDLLESGKLFF.

This sequence joins TRBV19 and TRBJ2-2, with unresolved D. CDR3 length equals 14 residues. Between the trimmed V and J ends, which lost 1 base and 6 bases, there was a span of 9 bases. Germline V gives CDR1 LNHDA, CDR2 SQIVND (reference sequence). In DNA, the CDR3 is TGTGCCAGTAGTATAGGGGCCACCGCCGGGGAGCTGTTTTTT. This sequence encodes CASSIGATAGELFF.

The rearrangement joins TRBV30 to TRBJ2-1; D is perhaps TRBD2 (5 bases). Germline V CDR1 and CDR2: GTSNPN, SVGIG (reference sequence). Trimming took off 0 bases at V and 6 bases at J, with 15 bases between the two ends. This CDR3 has 15 residues. In DNA form, the CDR3 reads TGTGCCTGGAGTGTTGACTATGGATTGGGCAATGAGCAGTTCTTC. Encoded protein: CAWSVDYGLGNEQFF.

This clone occurred a few times. This chain uses TRBV10-3 with TRBJ2-7; D gene ambiguous. Germline CDR1 ENHRY, CDR2 SYGVKD. The CDR3 is 13 amino acids. V dropped 2 bases and J dropped 1 base, with 6 bases sitting between them. This CDR3 is CAISEVGSYEQYV. In nucleotides, the CDR3 is TGTGCCATCAGTGAGGTCGGTTCCTACGAGCAGTACGTC.